One sample yielded the 6 T cell receptor beta chains listed below, sequenced in a study of regulatory T cells in long-lasting Graves disease. Sequencing libraries for TCR beta were prepared with iRepertoire HTBI primers and Arm-PCR of CDR3 regions. TCRdb processed the multiplex PCR reads anew with MiXCR; each CDR3 protein has one entry. The table lists 550,000 to 650,000 distinct CDR3 sequences, about 16% of them singletons. Stated time point: newly diagnosed GD, antithyroid drugs for less than 3 months. RNA from PBMCs was the source of the TCR library. These data also formed part of another study, on T cells in Graves' hyperthyroidism and ophthalmopathy.

Source: peripheral blood mononuclear cells (PBMCs), taken at new diagnosis, from a patient treated with antithyroid drugs. Source of these receptors: a young man with Graves disease.

This clonotype was seen repeatedly, ten times or more. The V and J genes are TRBV20-1 and TRBJ2-1; D is unclear. Germline V CDR1 and CDR2: DFQATT, SNEGSKA (reference sequence). The CDR3 has 10 amino acids. Deletions cut 3 bases from V and 8 bases from J, with 5 bases between. CDR3 nucleotides: TGCAGTGCTAGGGTAGATGAGCAGTTCTTC. Translated, it gives CSARVDEQFF.

This clonotype was seen more than once but under ten times. This sequence joins TRBV6-1 and TRBJ2-1; 13 bases map to TRBD2. Germline assignment: CDR1 MNHNS and CDR2 SASEGT. Losses at the gene ends were 6 bases for V and 10 bases for J; bases not matched to a gene: 9. CDR3 length equals 15 residues. CDR3 loop: CASRPGLAGSGEQFF. In DNA form, the CDR3 reads TGTGCCAGCAGGCCGGGACTAGCGGGATCTGGGGAGCAGTTCTTC.

This clonotype showed up many times. The V and J genes are TRBV6-2 or TRBV6-3 and TRBJ2-3, with 9 bases identical to TRBD1. J lost 4 bases, V lost 2 bases, and 4 bases had no gene match. This CDR3 has 15 residues. Germline lookup yields CDR1 MNHEY and CDR2 SVGEGT. CDR3: CASSYAGQGSDTQYF. As DNA, the CDR3 is TGTGCCAGCAGTTACGCGGGACAGGGTTCAGATACGCAGTATTTT.

This clonotype was counted at least ten times. The V call is TRBV5-1, the J call TRBJ1-5; TRBD1 might be the D (5 bases). The CDR3 sequence is 14 residues long. V lost 4 bases to trimming and J lost 9 bases, with 17 bases between them. Germline CDR1 SGHRS, CDR2 YFSETQ. This CDR3 is CASSPGAGPWPQHF. CDR3 nucleotide sequence: TGCGCCAGCAGCCCCGGAGCAGGGCCTTGGCCCCAGCATTTT.

The V and J genes are TRBV2 and TRBJ1-4; a possible D gene is TRBD1 (6 bases). CDR1 is SNHLY, CDR2 FYNNEI, per germline. V was cut by 7 bases and J by 4 bases, with 13 bases left in between. CDR3 length: 14 residues. The CDR3 region has the DNA TGTGCCAGCACCGGAAAAGGGGGTAATGAAAAACTGTTTTTT. As protein: CASTGKGGNEKLFF.

This clonotype was detected ten times or more. The CDR3 bases are TGTGCCAGCAGTTTAGCGGCCTCTTACACCATATATTTT. Protein product: CASSLAASYTIYF. This chain connects TRBV28 to TRBJ1-3; no firm D call. Germline loops: CDR1 MDHEN, CDR2 SYDVKM. The CDR3 is 13 amino acids. Trimming took 2 bases from V and 8 from J, leaving 10 bases between them.